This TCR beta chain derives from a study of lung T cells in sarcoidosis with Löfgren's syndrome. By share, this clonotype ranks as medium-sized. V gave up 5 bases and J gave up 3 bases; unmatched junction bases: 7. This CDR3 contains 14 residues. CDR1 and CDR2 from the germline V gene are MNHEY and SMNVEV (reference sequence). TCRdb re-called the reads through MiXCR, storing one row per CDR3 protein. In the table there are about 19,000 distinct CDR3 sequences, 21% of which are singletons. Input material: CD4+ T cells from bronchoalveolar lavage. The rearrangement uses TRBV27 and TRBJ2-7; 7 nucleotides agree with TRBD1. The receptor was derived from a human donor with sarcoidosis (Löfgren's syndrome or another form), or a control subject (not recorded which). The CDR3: CASSADRVGYEQYF. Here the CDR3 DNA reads TGTGCCAGCAGTGCTGACAGGGTCGGCTACGAGCAGTACTTC.